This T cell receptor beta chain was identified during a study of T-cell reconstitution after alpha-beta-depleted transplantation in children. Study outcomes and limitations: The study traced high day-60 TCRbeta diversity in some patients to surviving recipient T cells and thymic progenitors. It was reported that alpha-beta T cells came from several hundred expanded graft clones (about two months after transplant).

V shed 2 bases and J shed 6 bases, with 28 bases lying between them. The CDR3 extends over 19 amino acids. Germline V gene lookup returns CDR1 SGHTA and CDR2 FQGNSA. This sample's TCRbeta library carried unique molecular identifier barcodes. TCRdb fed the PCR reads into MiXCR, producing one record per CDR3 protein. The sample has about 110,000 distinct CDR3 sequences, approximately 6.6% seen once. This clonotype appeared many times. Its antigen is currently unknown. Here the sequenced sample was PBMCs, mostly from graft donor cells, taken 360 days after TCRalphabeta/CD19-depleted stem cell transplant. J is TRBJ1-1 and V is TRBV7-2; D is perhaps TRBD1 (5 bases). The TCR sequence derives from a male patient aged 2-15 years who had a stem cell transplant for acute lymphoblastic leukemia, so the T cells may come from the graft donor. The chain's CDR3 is CASSLQDGWTRKTGPEAFF. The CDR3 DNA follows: TGTGCCAGCAGCTTACAAGACGGATGGACACGCAAGACGGGGCCTGAAGCTTTCTTT.